The 10 T cell receptor beta chains below all came from one sample that was sequenced in a study of blood T cell repertoires in COVID-19. Clones were sequenced by immunoSEQ multiplex PCR, and TCRdb holds only the in-frame ones, with some missing. The data contain some 270,000 clones, roughly nine tenths of them singletons. Sample: peripheral blood. The receptors derive from a man between 35 and 55 years old with active or convalescent COVID-19.

This clone was picked up one time. The CDR3 protein is CASSFGGAGKYGYTF. CDR3 in DNA: TGTGCCAGCAGTTTTGGAGGGGCCGGGAAGTATGGCTACACCTTC. The chain has TRBV27 and TRBJ1-2; a possible D gene is TRBD1 (5 bases). The germline V and J ends were trimmed by 3 bases and 5 bases, with 16 bases remaining between them. The CDR3 covers 15 residues. Germline CDR1 reads MNHEY; CDR2 reads SMNVEV (reference sequence).

This clone was recorded only once. This chain connects TRBV7-6 to TRBJ2-1, with 8 positions matching TRBD2. This CDR3 contains 17 residues. Germline CDR1 and CDR2: SGHVS and FNYEAQ. V shed 0 bases, J shed 5 bases, and the junction held 9 bases outside the gene matches. The DNA for the CDR3 is TGTGCCAGCAGCTTAGCGTCCAGCGGGAGCGTCCACAATGAGCAGTTCTTC. It translates to CASSLASSGSVHNEQFF.

The chain joins TRBV19 to TRBJ1-4, with TRBD1 matching 7 bases. The CDR3 contains 14 residues. Germline CDR1 is LNHDA and CDR2 is SQIVND (reference sequence). V was clipped by 4 bases and J by 8 bases; unmatched bases: 7. CDR3 coding DNA: TGTGCCAGTAGTAATCGGGAGGGGGCAGAAAAACTGTTTTTT. As protein: CASSNREGAEKLFF.

The chain carries TRBV12-3 or TRBV12-4 and TRBJ1-6; no definite D call. The length of the CDR3 is 13 residues. V was pared by 3 bases and J by 10 bases, with 10 bases between. CDR3 in DNA: TGTGCCAGCAGTTTGGAGTTTTGGTCACCCCTCCACTTT. The encoded protein is CASSLEFWSPLHF.

The genes are TRBV7-9 and TRBJ2-7, with 7 bases identical to TRBD1. This CDR3 contains 14 residues. Germline loops: CDR1 SEHNR, CDR2 FQNEAQ (reference sequence). V lost 5 bases, J lost 0 bases, and 4 bases stayed unmatched. CDR3 DNA: TGTGCCAGCAGCGGACAGGAGAGCTCCTACGAGCAGTACTTC. Its translation: CASSGQESSYEQYF.

The chain combines TRBV29-1 with TRBJ1-5; the D gene is possibly TRBD1 (6 bases). CDR3 size: 13 residues. CDR1 and CDR2 (germline): SQVTM, ANQGSEA. Trimming took 6 bases from V and 6 from J, leaving 15 bases between them. Here the CDR3 DNA reads TGCAGCGTCCTTTACAGGGCTGGTCAGCCCCAGCATTTT. It translates to CSVLYRAGQPQHF.

The CDR3 region is CASRGSEQFF. Here the CDR3 DNA reads TGTGCCAGCAGAGGGAGTGAGCAGTTCTTC. J is TRBJ2-1 and V is TRBV27; possible D gene TRBD2, 5 bases. The germline CDR1 and CDR2 sequences are MNHEY and SMNVEV (reference sequence). V was cut by 6 bases and J by 9 bases, with 6 bases left in between. This CDR3 has 10 residues.

Concerning this clone itself: Other DNA sequences of this sample code for an identical CDR3. The chain couples TRBV5-1 to TRBJ2-7; possibly TRBD1 for D (6 bases). There are 14 residues in the CDR3. The V and J ends lost 5 bases and 2 bases respectively, with 14 bases between them. Germline V gene data show CDR1 as SGHRS and CDR2 as YFSETQ. CDR3 region: CASSKGQSPYEQYF. The CDR3 DNA follows: TGCGCCAGCAGTAAGGGACAATCCCCCTACGAGCAGTACTTC.

The chain is built from TRBV9 and TRBJ2-7, with 10 bases fitting TRBD1. J lost 4 bases, V lost 2 bases, and 6 bases had no gene match. This CDR3 has 15 residues. Germline CDR1 and CDR2: SGDLS and YYNGEE. For the CDR3, the DNA is TGTGCCAGCAGCGTCGGGACAGGGGATAGTTACGAGCAGTACTTC. Protein product: CASSVGTGDSYEQYF.

The chain uses TRBV7-8 and TRBJ2-1, with 7 nucleotides matching TRBD2. The J segment lost 0 bases and the V segment lost 1 base, leaving 12 bases of the junction unmatched. The CDR3 contains 19 residues. In germline, CDR1 is SGHVS, CDR2 FQNEAQ. The CDR3 DNA reads as TGTGCCAGCAGCTTAGTTAGCGCAGCGGGAAGGGCCTCCTACAATGAGCAGTTCTTC. Its protein product is CASSLVSAAGRASYNEQFF.